A single sample is the source of the 7 T cell receptor beta chains below, sequenced in a study of shared clonotypes between healthy human individuals. This table comes from immunoSEQ multiplex PCR, and its TCRdb copy is limited to in-frame clones, with some not included. The sample has around 2.5 million clones; roughly 93% are singletons. Sample: naive CD4+ T cells from PBMCs. Sample subset: CD45RA+ positively selected. Receptors originate from a young man in good health. Some clones in this sample may be carry-over from other donors' samples.

The rearrangement links TRBV28 to TRBJ1-2, with a possible D match to TRBD1 (6 bases). Between the trimmed V and J ends, which lost 5 bases and 3 bases, there was a span of 13 bases. CDR3 length: 14 residues. Germline V gene data show CDR1 as MDHEN and CDR2 as SYDVKM. The CDR3 protein is CASSQQGVDYGYTF. CDR3 DNA sequence: TGTGCCAGCAGTCAACAGGGAGTGGACTATGGCTACACCTTC.

J is TRBJ1-2 and V is TRBV21-1. TRBV21-1 is termed a pseudogene. The CDR3 loop spans 16 amino acids. CDR3 residues: CASSYPYRRICYGYTF. CDR3 in DNA: TGTGCCAGCAGCTACCCCTACCGACGGATATGCTATGGCTACACCTTC.

There are a few counts of this clone. Other DNA sequences in this sample translate to the same CDR3. The chain employs TRBV5-1 and TRBJ1-3; no clear D gene. CDR3 size: 14 residues. Trimming removed 0 bases from V and 0 bases from J, with 4 bases in between. The V gene's germline CDR1 is SGHRS and CDR2 YFSETQ. The CDR3 coding sequence is TGCGCCAGCAGCTTGGACAGCTCTGGAAACACCATATATTTT. Protein product: CASSLDSSGNTIYF.

This sequence joins TRBV5-1 and TRBJ2-2; TRBD1 matches 9 bases. Germline CDR1 reads SGHRS; CDR2 reads YFSETQ. The CDR3 totals 16 residues. J gave up 4 bases and V 0 bases, and 4 bases lay outside the gene matches. The CDR3 region has the DNA TGCGCCAGCAGCTTGGTAGGGACAGGGTCCACCGGGGAGCTGTTTTTT. Its protein is CASSLVGTGSTGELFF.

This sequence joins TRBV9 and TRBJ2-7; TRBD1 matches 9 bases. V gave up 4 bases and J gave up 9 bases; unmatched junction bases: 11. Germline CDR1 and CDR2: SGDLS and YYNGEE. This CDR3 is 14 amino acids long. The CDR3, as DNA: TGTGCCAGCAGCACCGGACAGGGGAATTTTGGGCAGTACTTC. Encoded protein: CASSTGQGNFGQYF.

This CDR3 reads CASSLPRGRGGYTF. In DNA, the CDR3 is TGTGCCAGCAGCCTCCCCAGGGGGCGCGGTGGCTACACCTTC. The chain joins TRBV5-4 to TRBJ1-2; 8 bases are a match to TRBD1. The CDR3 covers 14 residues. Per the germline V gene, CDR1 is SGHNT and CDR2 is YYREEE (reference sequence). The ends lost 4 bases at V and 7 bases at J; junction bases unmatched: 9.

The genes are TRBV28 and TRBJ2-1; 10 bases align to TRBD2. V was pared by 5 bases and J by 7 bases, with 14 bases of the junction left unmatched. Germline V lookup: CDR1 MDHEN, CDR2 SYDVKM. The CDR3 sequence is 17 residues long. The CDR3 DNA follows: TGTGCCAGCAGTCCACGGGGGGCTAGCGGGAGTAGTAATGAGCAGTTCTTC. Amino acids: CASSPRGASGSSNEQFF.